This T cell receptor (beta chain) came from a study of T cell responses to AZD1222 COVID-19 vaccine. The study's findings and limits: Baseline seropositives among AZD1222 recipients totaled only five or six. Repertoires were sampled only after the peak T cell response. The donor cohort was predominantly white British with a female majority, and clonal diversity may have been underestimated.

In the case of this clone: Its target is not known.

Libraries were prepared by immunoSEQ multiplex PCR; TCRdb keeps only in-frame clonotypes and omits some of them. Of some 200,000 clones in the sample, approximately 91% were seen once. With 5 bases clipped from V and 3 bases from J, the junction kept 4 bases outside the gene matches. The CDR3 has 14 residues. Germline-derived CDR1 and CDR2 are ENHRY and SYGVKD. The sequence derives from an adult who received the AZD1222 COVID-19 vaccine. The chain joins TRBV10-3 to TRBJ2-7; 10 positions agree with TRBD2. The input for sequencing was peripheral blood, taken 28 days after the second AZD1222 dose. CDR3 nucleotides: TGTGCCATCAGTAGGACTAGCGGTGACTACGAGCAGTACTTC. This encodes CAISRTSGDYEQYF.